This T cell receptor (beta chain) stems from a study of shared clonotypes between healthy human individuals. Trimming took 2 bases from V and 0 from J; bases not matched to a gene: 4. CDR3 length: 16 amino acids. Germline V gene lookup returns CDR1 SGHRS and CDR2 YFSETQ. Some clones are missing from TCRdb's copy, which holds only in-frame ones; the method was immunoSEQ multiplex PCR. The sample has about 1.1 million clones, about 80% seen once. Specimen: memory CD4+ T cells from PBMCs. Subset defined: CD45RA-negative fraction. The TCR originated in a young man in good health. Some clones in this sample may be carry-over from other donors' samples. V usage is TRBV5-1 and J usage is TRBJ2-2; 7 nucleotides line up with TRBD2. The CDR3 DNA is TGCGCCAGCAGCTTCGGACTAGGCGCGAACACCGGGGAGCTGTTTTTT. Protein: CASSFGLGANTGELFF.